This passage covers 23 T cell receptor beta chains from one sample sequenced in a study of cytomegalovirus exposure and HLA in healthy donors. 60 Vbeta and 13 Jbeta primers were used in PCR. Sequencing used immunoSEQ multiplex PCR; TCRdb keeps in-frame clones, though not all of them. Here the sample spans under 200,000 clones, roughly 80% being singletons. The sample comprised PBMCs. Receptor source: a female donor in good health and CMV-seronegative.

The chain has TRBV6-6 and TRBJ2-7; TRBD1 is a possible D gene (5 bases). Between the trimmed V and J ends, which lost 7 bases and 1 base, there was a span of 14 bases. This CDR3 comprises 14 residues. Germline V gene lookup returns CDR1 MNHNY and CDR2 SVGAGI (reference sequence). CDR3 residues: CASNQRTSSYEQYF. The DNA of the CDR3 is TGTGCCAGCAACCAGAGGACAAGTTCCTACGAGCAGTACTTC.

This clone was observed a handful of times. CDR3 DNA sequence: TGCGCCAGCAGCCCCCAGGTAGGGCAGGGAAACACTGAAGCTTTCTTT. Its translation is CASSPQVGQGNTEAFF. The rearrangement links TRBV5-1 to TRBJ1-1; D may be TRBD1 (5 bases). V was pared by 4 bases and J by 2 bases, with 18 bases between. The CDR3 runs to 16 residues. Germline V lookup: CDR1 SGHRS, CDR2 YFSETQ.

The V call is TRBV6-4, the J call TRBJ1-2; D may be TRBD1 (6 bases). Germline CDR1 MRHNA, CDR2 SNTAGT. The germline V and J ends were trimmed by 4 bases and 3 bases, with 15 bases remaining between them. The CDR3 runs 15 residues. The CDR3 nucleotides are TGTGCCAGCAGTGGGGGGCCTACTGGGGACTATGGCTACACCTTC. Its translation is CASSGGPTGDYGYTF.

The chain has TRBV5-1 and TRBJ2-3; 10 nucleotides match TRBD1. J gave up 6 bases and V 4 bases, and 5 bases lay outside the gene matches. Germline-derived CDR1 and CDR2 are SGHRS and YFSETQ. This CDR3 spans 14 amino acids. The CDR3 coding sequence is TGCGCCAGCAGCCGGGACAGGGGAATGGATACGCAGTATTTT. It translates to CASSRDRGMDTQYF.

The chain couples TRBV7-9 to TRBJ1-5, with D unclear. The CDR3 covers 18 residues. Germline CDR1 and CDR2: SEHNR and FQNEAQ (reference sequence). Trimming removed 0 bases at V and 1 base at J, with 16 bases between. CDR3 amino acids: CASSLADGGSWSNQPQHF. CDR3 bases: TGTGCCAGCAGCTTAGCGGATGGAGGGTCGTGGAGCAATCAGCCCCAGCATTTT.

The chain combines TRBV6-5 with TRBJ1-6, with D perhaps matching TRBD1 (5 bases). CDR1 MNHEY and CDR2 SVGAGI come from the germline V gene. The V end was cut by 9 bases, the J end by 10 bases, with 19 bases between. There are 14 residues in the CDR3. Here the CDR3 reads CASKPPGNTSPLHF. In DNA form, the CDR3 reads TGTGCCAGTAAACCGCCAGGGAATACCTCACCCCTCCACTTT.

In DNA, the CDR3 is TGTGCCAGCAGGGTCACAGGGTCCACTGAAGCTTTCTTT. Its protein product is CASRVTGSTEAFF. The rearrangement links TRBV28 to TRBJ1-1; D may be TRBD1 (6 bases). CDR3 length equals 13 residues. V lost 6 bases to trimming and J lost 4 bases, with 12 bases between them. CDR1 and CDR2 (germline): MDHEN, SYDVKM.

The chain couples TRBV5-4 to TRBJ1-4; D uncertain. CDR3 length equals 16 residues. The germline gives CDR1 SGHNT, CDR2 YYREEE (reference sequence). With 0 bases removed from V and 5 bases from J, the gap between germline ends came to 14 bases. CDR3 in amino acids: CASSLGRVGVNEKLFF. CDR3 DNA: TGTGCCAGCAGCTTGGGTAGAGTGGGCGTCAATGAAAAACTGTTTTTT.

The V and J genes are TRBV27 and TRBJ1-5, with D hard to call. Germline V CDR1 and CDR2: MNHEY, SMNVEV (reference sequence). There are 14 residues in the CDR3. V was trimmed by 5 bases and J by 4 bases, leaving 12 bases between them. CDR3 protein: CASSLERGNQPQHF. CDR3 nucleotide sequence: TGTGCCAGCAGTCTCGAGCGGGGAAATCAGCCCCAGCATTTT.

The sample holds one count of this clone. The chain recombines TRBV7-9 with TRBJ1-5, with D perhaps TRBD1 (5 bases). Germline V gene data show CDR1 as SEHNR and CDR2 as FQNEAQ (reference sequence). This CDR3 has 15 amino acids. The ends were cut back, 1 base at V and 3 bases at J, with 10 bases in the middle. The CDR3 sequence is CASSLDRFSNQPQHF. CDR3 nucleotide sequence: TGTGCCAGCAGCTTAGACAGGTTTTCCAATCAGCCCCAGCATTTT. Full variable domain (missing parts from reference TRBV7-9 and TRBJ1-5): DTGVSQNPRHKITKRGQNVTFRCDPISEHNRLYWYRQTLGQGPEFLTYFQNEAQLEKSRLLSDRFSAERPKGSFSTLEIQRTEQGDSAMYLCASSLDRFSNQPQHFGDGTRLSIL.

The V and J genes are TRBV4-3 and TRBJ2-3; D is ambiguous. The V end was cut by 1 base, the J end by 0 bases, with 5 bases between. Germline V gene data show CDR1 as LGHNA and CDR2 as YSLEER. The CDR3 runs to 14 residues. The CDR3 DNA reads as TGCGCCAGCAGCCAAGGACTCAGCACAGATACGCAGTATTTT. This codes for CASSQGLSTDTQYF.

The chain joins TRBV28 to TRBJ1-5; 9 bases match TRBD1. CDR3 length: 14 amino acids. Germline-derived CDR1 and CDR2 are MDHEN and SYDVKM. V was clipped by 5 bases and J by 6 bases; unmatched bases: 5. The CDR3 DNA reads TGTGCCAGCAGTCCGGGACAGGGTATTCAGCCCCAGCATTTT. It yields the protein CASSPGQGIQPQHF.

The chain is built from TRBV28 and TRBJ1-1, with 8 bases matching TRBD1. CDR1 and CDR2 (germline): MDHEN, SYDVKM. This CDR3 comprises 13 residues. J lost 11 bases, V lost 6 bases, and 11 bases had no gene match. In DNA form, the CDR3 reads TGTGCCAGCAGCTACGACAGGGGCCAGCGGGCTTTCTTT. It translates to CASSYDRGQRAFF.

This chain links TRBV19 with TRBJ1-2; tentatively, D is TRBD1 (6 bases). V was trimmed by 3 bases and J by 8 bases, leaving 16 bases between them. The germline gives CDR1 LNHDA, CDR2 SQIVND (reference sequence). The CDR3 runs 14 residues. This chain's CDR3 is CASSMQDSIRGYTF. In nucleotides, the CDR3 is TGTGCCAGTAGTATGCAGGACAGCATCCGGGGCTACACCTTC.

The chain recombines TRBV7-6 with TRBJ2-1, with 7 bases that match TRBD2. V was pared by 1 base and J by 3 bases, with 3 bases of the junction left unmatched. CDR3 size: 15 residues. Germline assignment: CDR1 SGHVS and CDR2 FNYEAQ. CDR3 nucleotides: TGTGCCAGCAGCTTAGGGAGCGGGGACTACAATGAGCAGTTCTTC. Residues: CASSLGSGDYNEQFF.

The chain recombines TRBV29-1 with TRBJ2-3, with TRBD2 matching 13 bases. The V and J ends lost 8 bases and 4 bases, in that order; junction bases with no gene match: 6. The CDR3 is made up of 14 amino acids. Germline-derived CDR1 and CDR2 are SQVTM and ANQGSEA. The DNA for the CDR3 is TGCAGCACAGGACTAGCGGGAGCCGCAGATACGCAGTATTTT. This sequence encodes CSTGLAGAADTQYF.

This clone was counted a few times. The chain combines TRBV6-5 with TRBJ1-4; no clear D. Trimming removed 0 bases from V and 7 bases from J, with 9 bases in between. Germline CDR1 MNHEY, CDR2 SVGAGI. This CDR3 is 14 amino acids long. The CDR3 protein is CASSYSSRSEKLFF. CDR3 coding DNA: TGTGCCAGCAGTTACTCAAGCAGGTCTGAAAAACTGTTTTTT.

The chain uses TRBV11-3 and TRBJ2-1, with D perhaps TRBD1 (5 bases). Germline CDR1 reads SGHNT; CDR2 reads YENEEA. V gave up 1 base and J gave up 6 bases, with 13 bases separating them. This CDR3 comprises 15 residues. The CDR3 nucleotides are TGTGCCAGCAGCTTAGTAGGGGTTGTGGGCAATGAGCAGTTCTTC. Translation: CASSLVGVVGNEQFF. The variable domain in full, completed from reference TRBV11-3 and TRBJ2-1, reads EAGVVQSPRYKIIEKKQPVAFWCNPISGHNTLYWYLQNLGQGPELLIRYENEEAVDDSQLPKDRFSAERLKGVDSTLKIQPAELGDSAVYLCASSLVGVVGNEQFFGPGTRLTVL.

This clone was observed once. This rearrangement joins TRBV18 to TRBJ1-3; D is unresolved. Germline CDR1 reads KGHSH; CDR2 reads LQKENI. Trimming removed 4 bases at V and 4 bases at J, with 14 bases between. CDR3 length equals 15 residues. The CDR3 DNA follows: TGTGCCAGCTCACAAGAGGTATCGCGAGGAAACACCATATATTTT. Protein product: CASSQEVSRGNTIYF.

CDR3 loop: CASSVGTSGYNEQFF. CDR3 nucleotide sequence: TGTGCCAGCAGTGTTGGGACTAGCGGTTACAATGAGCAGTTCTTC. The chain is built from TRBV6-1 and TRBJ2-1, with 11 bases aligning to TRBD2. Germline V gene lookup returns CDR1 MNHNS and CDR2 SASEGT. This CDR3 comprises 15 residues. V dropped 4 bases and J dropped 4; count of bases not matched to a gene: 3.

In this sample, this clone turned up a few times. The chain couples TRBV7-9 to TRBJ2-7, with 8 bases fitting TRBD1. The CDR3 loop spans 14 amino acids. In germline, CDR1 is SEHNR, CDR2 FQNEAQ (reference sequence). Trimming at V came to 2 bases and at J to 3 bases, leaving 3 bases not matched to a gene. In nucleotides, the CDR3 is TGTGCCAGCAGCTTATCCGGGACAGGCTACGAGCAGTACTTC. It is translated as CASSLSGTGYEQYF.

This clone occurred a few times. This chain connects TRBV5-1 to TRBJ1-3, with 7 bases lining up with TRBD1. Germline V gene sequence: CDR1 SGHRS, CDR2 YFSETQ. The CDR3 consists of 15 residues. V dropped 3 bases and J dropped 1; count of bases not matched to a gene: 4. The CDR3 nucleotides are TGCGCCAGCAGCTCGGGACAGCCTTCTGGAAACACCATATATTTT. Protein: CASSSGQPSGNTIYF. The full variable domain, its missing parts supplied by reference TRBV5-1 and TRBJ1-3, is KAGVTQTPRYLIKTRGQQVTLSCSPISGHRSVSWYQQTPGQGLQFLFEYFSETQRNKGNFPGRFSGRQFSNSRSEMNVSTLELGDSALYLCASSSGQPSGNTIYFGEGSWLTVV.

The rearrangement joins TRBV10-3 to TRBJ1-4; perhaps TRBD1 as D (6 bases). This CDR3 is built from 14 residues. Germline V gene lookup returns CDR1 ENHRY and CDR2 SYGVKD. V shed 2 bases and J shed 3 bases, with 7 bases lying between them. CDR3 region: CAISEGQSNEKLFF. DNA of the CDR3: TGTGCCATCAGTGAGGGACAGTCTAATGAAAAACTGTTTTTT.